The source of this TCR beta chain is a study of post-analysis software for immune sequencing data. Overall study findings and caveats: Samples from a shared batch, those prepared together, strongly co-clustered by F measure. People with multiple sclerosis had a significantly lower normalized Chao1 diversity than controls did. Several TRBV segments were more frequent in patients than controls; TRBV5-6, TRBV5-1 and TRBV20-1 belonged to this group.

Prepared TCR beta cDNA libraries contained unique molecular identifiers. T cells numbering about 0.85 to 10 million yielded cDNA molecules that totaled roughly 0.5 million. Each CDR3 protein is one row after TCRdb ran MiXCR on the PCR reads. Among approximately 630,000 distinct CDR3 sequences listed, approximately 59% were seen once. This clonotype was seen more than once but under ten times. Its antigen is still unknown. This CDR3 is 14 amino acids long. Germline V gene sequence: CDR1 MNHEY, CDR2 SVGEGT. With V trimmed by 6 bases and J by 11 bases, 10 bases remained unmatched. The clonotype comes from a girl aged 2 to 10 with multiple sclerosis. Material: blood. This chain joins TRBV6-2 or TRBV6-3 and TRBJ1-1; 12 positions agree with TRBD1. CDR3 loop: CASSQGQGASLAFF. CDR3 DNA: TGTGCCAGCAGCCAGGGACAGGGGGCGAGCTTGGCTTTCTTT.